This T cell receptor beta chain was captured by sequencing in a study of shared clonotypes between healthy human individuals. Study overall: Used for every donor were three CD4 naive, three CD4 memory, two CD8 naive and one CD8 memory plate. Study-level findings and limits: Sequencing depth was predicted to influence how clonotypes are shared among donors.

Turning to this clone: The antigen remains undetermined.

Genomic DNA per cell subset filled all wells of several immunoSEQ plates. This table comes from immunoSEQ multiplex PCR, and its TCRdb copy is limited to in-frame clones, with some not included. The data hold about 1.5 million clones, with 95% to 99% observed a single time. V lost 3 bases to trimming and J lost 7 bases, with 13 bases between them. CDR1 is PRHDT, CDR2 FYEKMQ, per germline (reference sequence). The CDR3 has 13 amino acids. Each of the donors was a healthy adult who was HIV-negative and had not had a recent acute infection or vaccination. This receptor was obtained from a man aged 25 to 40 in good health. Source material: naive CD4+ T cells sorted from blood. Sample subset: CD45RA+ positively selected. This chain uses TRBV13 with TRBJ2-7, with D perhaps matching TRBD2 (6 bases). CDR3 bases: TGTGCCAGCAGCTTTGTAGGGGCGGGAGAGCAGTACTTC. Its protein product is CASSFVGAGEQYF.